This T cell receptor (beta chain) was recovered during a study of cytomegalovirus exposure and HLA in healthy donors. Primers: 60 Vbeta forward and 13 Jbeta reverse. Using immunoSEQ multiplex PCR, the repertoire was profiled, and TCRdb retains in-frame clones only, with some absent. The table has about 190,000 clones, around 79% seen once; the top ten hold 1.6%. The germline V gene encodes CDR1 SEHNR and CDR2 FQNEAQ (reference sequence). With 9 bases removed from V and 2 bases from J, the gap between germline ends came to 10 bases. The CDR3 consists of 12 residues. Sequenced: PBMCs. This sequence originates from a woman aged 50 to 60 in good health and CMV-seronegative. This sequence joins TRBV7-9 and TRBJ1-2, with D perhaps matching TRBD1 (6 bases). For the CDR3, the DNA is TGTGCCAGTGGGACATCGAACTATGGCTACACCTTC. This encodes CASGTSNYGYTF.